These 4 T cell receptor beta chains were sequenced from one sample in a study of T cell repertoires in cytomegalovirus infection. TCRdb recomputed calls from the reads with MiXCR, one row per CDR3 protein. The sample lists 900,000 to 950,000 distinct CDR3 sequences, roughly 31% seen once, with over 12% in the top ten. No cognate antigen is known for these TCRs. The material was cultured CD8+ T cells from PBMCs, obtained from culture after CMV antigen stimulation. These TCRs come from a human donor in good health (CMV status not recorded). Some clones in this sample may be carry-over from other donors' samples.

The rearrangement joins TRBV6-6 to TRBJ2-3; TRBD1 aligns across 8 bases. This CDR3 is 13 amino acids long. Germline V CDR1 and CDR2: MNHNY, SVGAGI (reference sequence). The junction had 5 bases not matched to a gene; V was cut back by 8 bases and J by 4 bases. The CDR3 is CASWTGRSDTQYF. The CDR3 DNA reads as TGTGCCAGCTGGACAGGGAGGTCAGATACGCAGTATTTT.

This chain joins TRBV2 and TRBJ2-5, with D possibly being TRBD2 (7 bases). Germline V CDR1 and CDR2: SNHLY, FYNNEI. The CDR3 loop spans 14 amino acids. The ends were cut back, 7 bases at V and 5 bases at J, with 17 bases in the middle. CDR3 nucleotide sequence: TGTGCCAGCATGGACGAGGGGGGGTTCGAGACCCAGTACTTC. It translates to CASMDEGGFETQYF.

This clonotype showed up just a few times. This chain connects TRBV27 to TRBJ2-3; D is possibly TRBD1 or TRBD2 (5 bases each). CDR3 size: 13 residues. Germline V gene sequence: CDR1 MNHEY, CDR2 SMNVEV (reference sequence). Trimming took 4 bases from V and 4 from J, leaving 9 bases between them. As DNA, the CDR3 is TGTGCCAGCAGTTCACAGGAGGCAGATACGCAGTATTTT. Encoded protein: CASSSQEADTQYF.

The chain carries TRBV15 and TRBJ2-1; the match to TRBD2 covers 8 bases. The V segment lost 6 bases and the J segment 7 bases; nucleotides outside the gene matches: 8. The CDR3 extends over 14 amino acids. The germline gives CDR1 LNHNV, CDR2 YYDKDF (reference sequence). CDR3 nucleotide sequence: TGTGCCACCAGTTCGCGGGGGGCTGGGAATGAGCAGTTCTTC. Its translation: CATSSRGAGNEQFF. Using reference TRBV15 and TRBJ2-1 for the parts outside the CDR3, the full variable domain is DAMVIQNPRYQVTQFGKPVTLSCSQTLNHNVMYWYQQKSSQAPKLLFHYYDKDFNNEADTPDNFQSRRPNTSFCFLDIRSPGLGDTAMYLCATSSRGAGNEQFFGPGTRLTVL.